What follows are 10 T cell receptor beta chains derived from one specimen sequenced in a study of blood T cell repertoires in COVID-19 (dated by TCRdb to the early 2020s). The protocol used for the library was the immunoSEQ multiplex PCR assay. The table was pulled from immuneACCESS by TCRdb, which kept in-frame rearrangements only. Such tables lose some clones; where checked, under half of the loss comes from unresolved V genes, and the rest has no known cause. The sample table records 80,000 or so clones; around 79% of these occur just once. About 12% of the sample belongs to the ten largest clones. Sequenced material: peripheral blood. These receptors were obtained from a man aged 80 or over with acute or convalescent COVID-19.

In this sample, this clone turned up once. The chain employs TRBV2 and TRBJ1-2, with no clear D. Germline V gene sequence: CDR1 SNHLY, CDR2 FYNNEI. V was trimmed by 0 bases and J by 4 bases, leaving 15 bases between them. This CDR3 is built from 16 residues. This chain's CDR3 is CASSEAKLREGYGYTF. In DNA form, the CDR3 reads TGTGCCAGCAGTGAAGCGAAATTACGGGAGGGCTATGGCTACACCTTC.

The table lists this clone with a few counts. This specimen includes other DNA sequences encoding the same CDR3. V gene TRBV9 combines with J gene TRBJ2-5; a possible D gene is TRBD2 (7 bases). Germline values: CDR1 SGDLS, CDR2 YYNGEE. Trimming pared 0 bases from V and 5 bases from J, leaving 14 bases between. The CDR3 is 15 residues long. This chain's CDR3 is CASSVGGGAGETQYF. The CDR3 nucleotides read TGTGCCAGCAGCGTAGGAGGGGGGGCAGGTGAGACCCAGTACTTC.

This chain joins TRBV5-6 and TRBJ1-3; D possibly corresponds to TRBD1 (5 bases). CDR1 and CDR2 (germline): SGHDT, YYEEEE. The V end was cut by 2 bases, the J end by 0 bases, with 12 bases between. The CDR3 contains 16 residues. In DNA form, the CDR3 reads TGTGCCAGCAGCTTTTTGGACACAAGCTCTGGAAACACCATATATTTT. It encodes CASSFLDTSSGNTIYF.

This chain connects TRBV24-1 to TRBJ2-1; a weak D match, TRBD1 (5 bases). Germline assignment: CDR1 KGHDR and CDR2 SFDVKD. Trimming removed 3 bases at V and 13 bases at J, with 15 bases between. This CDR3 contains 13 residues. CDR3 in amino acids: CATSDTTATPQFF. The CDR3 region has the DNA TGTGCCACCAGTGATACGACAGCCACGCCACAGTTCTTC.

The CDR3 region is CAISESNTAGGYGYTF. The CDR3 coding sequence is TGTGCCATCAGTGAGTCGAACACAGCCGGGGGCTATGGCTACACCTTC. The J gene is TRBJ1-2, the V gene TRBV10-3, with D possibly being TRBD1 (5 bases). The CDR3 sequence is 16 residues long. Germline V gives CDR1 ENHRY, CDR2 SYGVKD. V lost 0 bases and J lost 4, with 15 bases in between.

This clone came up once. The chain combines TRBV5-8 with TRBJ2-7; no reliable D call. The germline V gene encodes CDR1 SGHTS and CDR2 YDEGEE. The CDR3 covers 11 residues. Trimming took 3 bases from V and 7 from J, leaving 8 bases between them. The CDR3 DNA reads TGTGCCAGCAGCTCCCGGTGGGAGCAGTACTTC. Translating gives CASSSRWEQYF.

The chain joins TRBV10-3 to TRBJ2-3; 8 bases are shared with TRBD2. Unmatched junction bases numbered 4, after V lost 0 bases and J lost 2 bases. This CDR3 region has 16 residues. Germline assignment: CDR1 ENHRY and CDR2 SYGVKD. The CDR3 sequence: CAISESRAGVTDTQYF. DNA for the CDR3: TGTGCCATCAGTGAGTCGAGAGCGGGGGTCACAGATACGCAGTATTTT.

The gene calls are TRBV6-1 and TRBJ1-3, with unresolved D. Germline CDR1 MNHNS, CDR2 SASEGT. This CDR3 contains 16 residues. V lost 4 bases to trimming and J lost 1 base, with 14 bases between them. The CDR3 region has the DNA TGTGCCAGCAGTGTTCCGGGATTCGATTCTGGAAACACCATATATTTT. Protein: CASSVPGFDSGNTIYF.

The chain carries TRBV19 and TRBJ1-5; TRBD1 agrees at 10 bases. The V segment lost 1 base and the J segment 6 bases; nucleotides outside the gene matches: 3. In germline, CDR1 is LNHDA, CDR2 SQIVND (reference sequence). The CDR3 covers 15 residues. CDR3 protein: CASSIGGTGAQPQHF. The CDR3 nucleotides read TGTGCCAGTAGTATAGGGGGGACAGGGGCTCAGCCCCAGCATTTT. Variable domain in full (rest from reference TRBV19 and TRBJ1-5): DGGITQSPKYLFRKEGQNVTLSCEQNLNHDAMYWYRQDPGQGLRLIYYSQIVNDFQKGDIAEGYSVSREKKESFPLTVTSAQKNPTAFYLCASSIGGTGAQPQHFGDGTRLSIL.

The gene calls are TRBV2 and TRBJ1-2; D gene unclear. Germline V gene lookup returns CDR1 SNHLY and CDR2 FYNNEI. This CDR3 contains 15 residues. Trimming took 8 bases from V and 0 from J, leaving 16 bases between them. CDR3 DNA: TGTGCCAGCCTCCTCTCGCGGGGTACTAACTATGGCTACACCTTC. Translation gives CASLLSRGTNYGYTF.